This note documents a single T cell receptor (beta chain) sequence. In the original processing: Researchers report that nucleated cell counts were estimated from reference gene primer amplification. Libraries were prepared by immunoSEQ multiplex PCR; TCRdb keeps only in-frame clonotypes and omits some of them. V and J calls and clone size are as listed in that table; D and trimming were resolved from the DNA. In the table there are more than 15,000 clones, around 82% of which are singletons. This specimen comes from a study of blood T cell repertoires in COVID-19. Study information: The United States, Italy and Spain were the sources of the acute and convalescent COVID-19 samples. PBMCs, B-cell-depleted T cells, or T cells provided the cDNA or gDNA that made up the material.

J was trimmed by 0 bases and V by 3 bases; bases with no gene match: 2. The CDR3 is made up of 15 amino acids. CDR1 and CDR2 (germline): KGHSH, LQKENI. V is TRBV18 and J is TRBJ2-7; 10 nucleotides line up with TRBD2. Sequencing was carried out using peripheral blood. The sequence came from a middle-aged man with active or convalescent COVID-19. For the CDR3, the DNA is TGTGCCAGCTCACCTACTAGCGGGGCCTCCTACGAGCAGTACTTC. It translates to CASSPTSGASYEQYF.